This T cell receptor beta chain was identified in a study of CXCR3-negative and CXCR3-positive naive CD8 T cells. Study-level results: The TRB CDR3s that CXCR3-positive naive cells carried were more hydrophobic than those of CXCR3-negative naive cells. TRBV-TRBJ usage was similar across naive CXCR3 subsets but distinct in memory cells. For the naive subsets, surface CD5 was similar, and TCR strength was inferred from TRB CDR3 properties.

Per CD8+ T cell subset, triplicate sorts of 300,000 cells each were done. A CD45RO-CCR7+CD27+CD95- phenotype identified naive CD8+ T cells. The germline V gene encodes CDR1 MGHRA and CDR2 YSYEKL. The CDR3 is 14 residues long. Remarks on this clonotype: No antigen is known for it.

5' RACE that incorporated UMI labels was used to prepare the TRB cDNA libraries. TCRdb reprocessed the 5' RACE reads and stores each CDR3 protein as one record, lacking DNA. The repertoire shows under 75,000 distinct CDR3 sequences; the top ten hold about 0.7%. This chain uses TRBV4-1 with TRBJ1-6; TCRdb's D call of TRBD1 is untestable without DNA. The sequence derives from a human donor in good health. Some clones in this sample may be carry-over from other donors' samples. Sequencing input: naive CXCR3+ CD8+ T cells from blood. Described subset: CD45RO-CCR7+CD27+CD95- naive CD8+ T cells expressing CXCR3 (TNR3+). The CDR3 region is CASRQWDQASPLHF.